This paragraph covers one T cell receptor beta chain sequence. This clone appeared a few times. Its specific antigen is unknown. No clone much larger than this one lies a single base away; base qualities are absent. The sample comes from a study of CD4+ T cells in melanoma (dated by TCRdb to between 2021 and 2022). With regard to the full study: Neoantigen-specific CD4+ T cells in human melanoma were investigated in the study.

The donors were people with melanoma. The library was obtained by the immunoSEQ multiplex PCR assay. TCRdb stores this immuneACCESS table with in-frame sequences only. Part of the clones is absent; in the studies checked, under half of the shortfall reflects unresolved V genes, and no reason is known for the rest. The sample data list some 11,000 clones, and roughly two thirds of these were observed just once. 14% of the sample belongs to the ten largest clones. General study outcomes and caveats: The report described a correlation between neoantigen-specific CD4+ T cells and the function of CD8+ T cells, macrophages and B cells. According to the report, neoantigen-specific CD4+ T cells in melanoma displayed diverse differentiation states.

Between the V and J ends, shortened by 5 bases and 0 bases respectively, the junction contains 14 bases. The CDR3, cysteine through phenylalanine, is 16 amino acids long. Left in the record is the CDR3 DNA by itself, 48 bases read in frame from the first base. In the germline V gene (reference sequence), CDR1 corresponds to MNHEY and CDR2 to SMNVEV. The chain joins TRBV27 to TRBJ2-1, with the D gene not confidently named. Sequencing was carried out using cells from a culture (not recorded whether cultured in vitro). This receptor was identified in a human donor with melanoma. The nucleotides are TGTGCCAGCAGTGCCGCGCGGTTCGCCTCCTACAATGAGCAGTTCTTC. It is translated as CASSAARFASYNEQFF.